This T cell receptor beta chain was profiled in a study of T cell responses to AZD1222 COVID-19 vaccine (dated by TCRdb to the early 2020s). About the study as a whole: TCR sequencing covered approximately 230 trial participants: about 210 given two doses of AZD1222 and about 26 given two doses of MenACWY control vaccine. Trial participants were enrolled into age subgroups of 18-55, 56-69 and 70-plus years, which contained about 160, 30 and 59 TCR-sequenced participants, respectively. Overall results and qualifications from the work: Nearly half of unique spike-specific TCRs reportedly recognized epitopes outside regions mutated in the B.1.351 and B.1.1.7 variants. Because no samples from the day 14 peak response were available, repertoires could be characterized only after the peak T cell response. In the small 56-69-year group, the increase in depth fell short of significance, most likely because of low power. Most participants were white British and females outnumbered males, and the authors suggested that clonal diversity may have been underestimated. Only five or six AZD1222 recipients were SARS-CoV-2 seropositive at baseline, limiting conclusions about previously exposed vaccinees. The whole spike protein was spanned by vaccine-associated CD4 TCRs, and dominant responses were seen in regions 160-218 and 743-854. Spike-specific TCR breadth and depth rose significantly after two AZD1222 doses compared with day 0 and with MenACWY recipients.

The CDR3 regions of human TCRbeta chains were analyzed by immunosequencing. The paper's processing steps were these. Repertoire TCRs were checked for matches against a reference library of SARS-CoV-2-specific TCRs that had been generated using the MIRA antigen-specificity platform. Breadth was defined as the fraction of unique TCRs that were SARS-CoV-2-associated, and depth was defined as the fraction of total T cells that were SARS-CoV-2-associated. Each spike-specific TCR was assigned to its reactive spike region and to a CD4 or CD8 class using the MIRA data. Log10-transformed breadth and depth values were compared by one-way ANOVA with Sidak's multiple comparisons tests. The immuneACCESS repertoire file appears here via TCRdb, limited to in-frame rearrangements. These files lack a portion of the clones; in checked studies, under half of the deficit traces to unresolved V genes, and the cause of the others is not known. That table is the source of V, J and clone size, and D and trimming were worked out from the DNA. This sample is represented by about 180,000 clones; just under 95% of them were singletons. The top ten clonotypes cover about 1% of the sample.

The CDR1 and CDR2 encoded by the germline V gene are MNHEY and SVGAGI. The CDR3 spans 11 residues, from the cysteine through the phenylalanine. Of all the DNA, just the CDR3 is kept, 33 bases in frame from base 1. Trimmed from V: 4 bases; trimmed from J: 10 bases; junction bases lacking a gene match: 3. In the paper's terms, the time point label means: about 28 days (+/-7) after the second vaccine dose. What this sample's treatment or condition label stands for: meningococcal conjugate vaccine given as trial control. Samples from vaccinated people were obtained from the UK trials COV001 and COV002, which included a single-blind randomized controlled phase 2/3 trial of AZD1222 (ChAdOx1 nCoV-19) in healthy adults. For TCRbeta chain sequencing, PBMC samples from trial participants were taken at day 0 and at day 28 after the second dose. On this clone: Its antigen remains undetermined. The sample holds no much larger clone one base away, and base qualities are not on file.

The source was peripheral blood, collected 28 days after the second dose of the MenACWY control vaccine. The V and J genes are TRBV6-5 and TRBJ1-1; TRBD1 lines up with 7 middle nucleotides. The TCR comes from an adult who received the MenACWY meningococcal vaccine as a control. Here the CDR3 is given as CASSSTGRAFF. Here is the DNA: TGTGCCAGCAGTTCGACAGGGCGAGCTTTCTTT.